Each of the 26 T cell receptor beta chains below was sequenced from the same sample in a study of a mutant IDH1 vaccine in newly diagnosed glioma. Here immunoSEQ multiplex PCR was the method, and the copy in TCRdb shows in-frame clones only, minus some. This sample has about 92,000 clones, with approximately 83% found just once. Specified time point: baseline, week 1 (first vaccination visit). The treatment is: pre-vaccination baseline after standard-of-care therapy. This specimen was PBMCs, taken from a glioma patient treated with radiotherapy, temozolomide or both. Every receptor here comes from a woman aged 50 to 60 with glioma.

Only one count was recorded for this clone. Other DNA variants within this sample encode the same CDR3. The genes are TRBV10-1 and TRBJ1-4; TRBD1 is a possible D gene (5 bases). Germline CDR1 WNHNN, CDR2 SYGVQD (reference sequence). V was pared by 8 bases and J by 7 bases, with 11 bases between. The CDR3 is 12 residues long. The CDR3 reads CASGAMGEKLFF. The CDR3 DNA reads as TGCGCCAGCGGGGCGATGGGTGAAAAACTGTTTTTT.

The V gene is TRBV30, the J gene TRBJ2-7; 7 bases align to TRBD1. This CDR3 spans 13 amino acids. CDR1 GTSNPN and CDR2 SVGIG come from the germline V gene (reference sequence). V gave up 6 bases and J gave up 0 bases; unmatched junction bases: 5. CDR3 in amino acids: CACHRGPSYEQYF. The CDR3 nucleotides are TGTGCCTGCCACAGGGGCCCCTCCTACGAGCAGTACTTC. Filled out from reference TRBV30 and TRBJ2-7, the complete variable domain reads SQTIHQWPATLVQPVGSPLSLECTVEGTSNPNLYWYRQAAGRGLQLLFYSVGIGQISSEVPQNLSASRPQDRQFILSSKKLLLSDSGFYLCACHRGPSYEQYFGPGTRLTVT.

This chain links TRBV6-4 with TRBJ2-7; D possibly corresponds to TRBD2 (6 bases). Germline V gene data show CDR1 as MRHNA and CDR2 as SNTAGT. Deletions cut 0 bases from V and 3 bases from J, with 12 bases between. The CDR3 spans 15 residues. As DNA, the CDR3 is TGTGCCAGCAGTGACTCCGGGGGTGCCAACTACGAGCAGTACTTC. Its protein is CASSDSGGANYEQYF.

This clone was found once. The rearrangement uses TRBV19 and TRBJ1-1, with unresolved D. The CDR3 consists of 12 residues. The V gene lost 1 base and the J gene lost 6 bases, with 6 bases spanning the gap. The germline V gene encodes CDR1 LNHDA and CDR2 SQIVND (reference sequence). The CDR3 here is CASSIGGSEAFF. In DNA, the CDR3 is TGTGCCAGTAGTATAGGAGGTTCTGAAGCTTTCTTT.

The chain joins TRBV6-6 to TRBJ1-2; 7 bases align to TRBD1. J gave up 6 bases and V 0 bases, and 7 bases lay outside the gene matches. The CDR3 length is 15 residues. In germline, CDR1 is MNHNY, CDR2 SVGAGI (reference sequence). CDR3 sequence reads: CASSYSDRTGDGYTF. Here the CDR3 DNA reads TGTGCCAGCAGTTACTCGGATAGAACAGGGGATGGCTACACCTTC.

The rearrangement links TRBV7-2 to TRBJ1-5; D call uncertain. CDR1 is SGHTA and CDR2 is FQGNSA in the germline V gene. This CDR3 has 18 residues. Trimming took 1 base from V and 0 from J, leaving 16 bases between them. The DNA of the CDR3 is TGTGCCAGCAGCTTAGAGTGGTCAGCTCCCTATAGCAATCAGCCCCAGCATTTT. The encoded protein is CASSLEWSAPYSNQPQHF.

CDR3 amino acids: CASSFGPTGASQPQHF. The CDR3 nucleotides read TGCGCCAGCAGCTTCGGTCCGACAGGGGCCAGTCAGCCCCAGCATTTT. The rearrangement joins TRBV5-1 to TRBJ1-5; 8 bases align to TRBD1. Trimming cost V 2 bases and J 6 bases; bases outside gene matches: 10. The CDR3 length is 16 residues. The germline CDR1 and CDR2 sequences are SGHRS and YFSETQ.

The gene calls are TRBV14 and TRBJ2-2, with unresolved D. CDR3 length: 16 amino acids. V was shortened by 0 bases and J by 4 bases, with 12 bases between the two germline ends. Germline values: CDR1 SGHDN, CDR2 FVKESK. The CDR3 bases are TGTGCCAGCAGCCAAGAGGCTTGGACGGGCACCGGGGAGCTGTTTTTT. This sequence encodes CASSQEAWTGTGELFF.

The count of this clone is one. V usage is TRBV10-1 and J usage is TRBJ2-7; perhaps TRBD2 as D (5 bases). CDR1 is WNHNN, CDR2 SYGVQD, per germline (reference sequence). V was cut by 0 bases and J by 5 bases, with 11 bases left in between. The CDR3 has 14 amino acids. The CDR3 DNA reads TGCGCCAGCAGTGAGTCCAGAGGGCTCCACGAGCAGTACTTC. It codes for CASSESRGLHEQYF.

The chain carries TRBV19 and TRBJ2-3; D is ambiguous. CDR1 and CDR2 (germline): LNHDA, SQIVND (reference sequence). CDR3 length: 13 residues. V shed 5 bases and J shed 5 bases, with 11 bases lying between them. The CDR3 DNA reads as TGTGCCAGTAGTGTCCAACTGCGAGATACGCAGTATTTT. As protein: CASSVQLRDTQYF. The entire variable domain, with the rest obtained from reference TRBV19 and TRBJ2-3, is as follows: DGGITQSPKYLFRKEGQNVTLSCEQNLNHDAMYWYRQDPGQGLRLIYYSQIVNDFQKGDIAEGYSVSREKKESFPLTVTSAQKNPTAFYLCASSVQLRDTQYFGPGTRLTVL.

The chain is built from TRBV5-1 and TRBJ1-3; D gene uncertain. Germline V lookup: CDR1 SGHRS, CDR2 YFSETQ. The CDR3 covers 15 residues. V was cut by 0 bases and J by 0 bases, with 7 bases left in between. This CDR3 is CASSLGLHSGNTIYF. The CDR3 DNA sequence: TGCGCCAGCAGCTTGGGACTCCACTCTGGAAACACCATATATTTT. Based on the CDR3 plus reference TRBV5-1 and TRBJ1-3, the full variable domain is KAGVTQTPRYLIKTRGQQVTLSCSPISGHRSVSWYQQTPGQGLQFLFEYFSETQRNKGNFPGRFSGRQFSNSRSEMNVSTLELGDSALYLCASSLGLHSGNTIYFGEGSWLTVV.

This clone was observed a few times. The chain employs TRBV4-2 and TRBJ1-5; perhaps TRBD1 as D (6 bases). Germline V lookup: CDR1 LGHNA, CDR2 YNFKEQ. V lost 4 bases and J lost 3, with 16 bases in between. The CDR3 covers 16 residues. CDR3 DNA sequence: TGTGCCAGCAGCCCTGGGCCAGGGGACCTCAATCAGCCCCAGCATTTT. This translates into CASSPGPGDLNQPQHF.

This clone was observed a single time. The rearrangement uses TRBV14 and TRBJ1-1; no definite D call. V gave up 1 base and J gave up 11 bases, with 20 bases separating them. This CDR3 is 15 amino acids long. CDR1 is SGHDN, CDR2 FVKESK, per germline. DNA for the CDR3: TGTGCCAGCAGCCAAGTTAGGTTATCGTCCGACGGGGCTTTCTTT. Translation gives CASSQVRLSSDGAFF.

The CDR3 DNA is TGTGCCGCCAAAGCCCGGGACAGGGGGCTGCCAACTAATGAAAAACTGTTTTTT. Translating it yields CAAKARDRGLPTNEKLFF. The chain carries TRBV19 and TRBJ1-4, with 12 bases that match TRBD1. The CDR3 has 18 amino acids. Germline CDR1 and CDR2: LNHDA and SQIVND (reference sequence). J lost 0 bases, V lost 11 bases, and 13 bases had no gene match.

The V call is TRBV28, the J call TRBJ1-2; 7 bases fit TRBD1. The germline CDR1 and CDR2 sequences are MDHEN and SYDVKM. The CDR3 extends over 15 amino acids. With V trimmed by 5 bases and J by 6 bases, 12 bases remained unmatched. The chain's CDR3 is CASSLVQGERDGYTF. CDR3 nucleotides: TGTGCCAGCAGTCTTGTGCAGGGGGAAAGGGATGGCTACACCTTC.

V and J are TRBV10-3 and TRBJ2-7; 9 nucleotides line up with TRBD1. V lost 6 bases to trimming and J lost 7 bases; unmatched junction nucleotides: 4. Germline-derived CDR1 and CDR2 are ENHRY and SYGVKD. The CDR3 has 12 residues. In DNA form, the CDR3 reads TGTGCCATCAGCGCCGGGACAGGGGAGCAGTACTTC. Its protein product is CAISAGTGEQYF.

This clone occurred once. The chain links TRBV9 to TRBJ2-2; possibly TRBD1 for D (5 bases). The ends were cut back, 7 bases at V and 0 bases at J, with 7 bases in the middle. Looked up from germline, CDR1 is SGDLS and CDR2 is YYNGEE. CDR3 length equals 13 residues. The chain's CDR3 is CASGAPNTGELFF. DNA of the CDR3: TGTGCCAGCGGGGCACCGAACACCGGGGAGCTGTTTTTT. Looking up the rest from reference TRBV9 and TRBJ2-2 gives the full variable domain: DSGVTQTPKHLITATGQRVTLRCSPRSGDLSVYWYQQSLDQGLQFLIQYYNGEERAKGNILERFSAQQFPDLHSELNLSSLELGDSALYFCASGAPNTGELFFGEGSRLTVL.

This chain connects TRBV18 to TRBJ1-1, with D perhaps matching TRBD1 (5 bases). Trimming took 3 bases from V and 1 from J, leaving 12 bases between them. Germline-derived CDR1 and CDR2 are KGHSH and LQKENI. CDR3 size: 15 residues. The chain's CDR3 is CASSPMGTENTEAFF. CDR3 DNA sequence: TGTGCCAGCTCACCTATGGGGACGGAGAACACTGAAGCTTTCTTT.

This clone was seen a handful of times. The rearrangement joins TRBV19 to TRBJ1-2; D is unresolved. Germline V lookup: CDR1 LNHDA, CDR2 SQIVND (reference sequence). The CDR3 totals 11 residues. Trimming took off 3 bases at V and 7 bases at J, with 6 bases between the two ends. The CDR3 spells CASSISGGYTF. CDR3 sequence (DNA): TGTGCCAGTAGTATCAGCGGTGGCTACACCTTC.

This clone was seen a single time. The DNA for the CDR3 is TGTGCCAGTAGGGCGGGGGCGTACGGCTATGGCTACACCTTC. Translating it yields CASRAGAYGYGYTF. The chain recombines TRBV19 with TRBJ1-2; the D gene is possibly TRBD1 (6 bases). The CDR3 covers 14 residues. CDR1 and CDR2 (germline): LNHDA, SQIVND (reference sequence). With 6 bases removed from V and 4 bases from J, the gap between germline ends came to 15 bases.

A remark on this clone: At one of its ends the junction is not consistent with the germline gene, which may arise from a read error. The rearrangement joins TRBV2 to TRBJ1-1; D may be TRBD1 (6 bases). From germline, CDR1 is SNHLY and CDR2 FYNNEI. The CDR3 totals 12 residues. The DNA for the CDR3 is TGCGCCGGGACAACCGAGAACACTGAAGCTTTCTTT. Translating gives CAGTTENTEAFF. The full variable domain, with the rest looked up from reference TRBV2 and TRBJ1-1, is EPEVTQTPSHQVTQMGQEVILRCVPISNHLYFYWYRQILGQKVEFLVSFYNNEISEKSEIFDDQFSVERPDGSNFTLKIRSTKLEDSAMYFCAGTTENTEAFFGQGTRLTVV.

The V and J genes are TRBV5-1 and TRBJ1-1; D possibly corresponds to TRBD1 (5 bases). This CDR3 has 14 residues. Germline V gives CDR1 SGHRS, CDR2 YFSETQ. Trimming stripped 4 bases from V and 9 bases from J, with 19 bases between. CDR3 in amino acids: CASSPDSGGEKAFF. CDR3 sequence (DNA): TGCGCCAGCAGCCCAGATTCCGGGGGAGAAAAAGCTTTCTTT.

The chain is built from TRBV15 and TRBJ1-1; D is unclear. V was clipped by 3 bases and J by 0 bases, with 8 bases between them. The CDR3 has 14 amino acids. Germline V gives CDR1 LNHNV, CDR2 YYDKDF (reference sequence). In DNA, the CDR3 is TGTGCCACCAGCAGGGGCAGCCTGAACACTGAAGCTTTCTTT. Translated: CATSRGSLNTEAFF.

The J gene is TRBJ1-5, the V gene TRBV30; perhaps TRBD1 as D (5 bases). The germline V gene encodes CDR1 GTSNPN and CDR2 SVGIG (reference sequence). V lost 2 bases to trimming and J lost 7 bases, with 30 bases between them. The CDR3 covers 19 residues. CDR3 amino acids: CAWSPPGPSLGDRRQPQHF. The CDR3 DNA is TGTGCCTGGAGTCCTCCGGGACCTAGCCTGGGGGATCGAAGGCAGCCCCAGCATTTT.

The rearrangement uses TRBV5-3 and TRBJ2-6; 10 bases align to TRBD1. TRBV5-3 is designated an ORF whose function remains uncertain. The trim removed 1 base at V and 5 bases at J, leaving 9 bases unmatched. This CDR3 has 18 residues. CDR3 coding DNA: TGTGCCAGAAGCTTGTCGGGACAGGGGATCCCGTGGGCCAACGTCCTGACTTTC. Its translation is CARSLSGQGIPWANVLTF.

The chain combines TRBV4-1 with TRBJ1-3; D unclear. This CDR3 is built from 15 residues. Germline values: CDR1 MGHRA, CDR2 YSYEKL. The V and J ends lost 1 base and 0 bases respectively, with 7 bases between them. This chain's CDR3 is CASSQVVGSGNTIYF. The CDR3, as DNA: TGCGCCAGCAGCCAAGTAGTGGGCTCTGGAAACACCATATATTTT.